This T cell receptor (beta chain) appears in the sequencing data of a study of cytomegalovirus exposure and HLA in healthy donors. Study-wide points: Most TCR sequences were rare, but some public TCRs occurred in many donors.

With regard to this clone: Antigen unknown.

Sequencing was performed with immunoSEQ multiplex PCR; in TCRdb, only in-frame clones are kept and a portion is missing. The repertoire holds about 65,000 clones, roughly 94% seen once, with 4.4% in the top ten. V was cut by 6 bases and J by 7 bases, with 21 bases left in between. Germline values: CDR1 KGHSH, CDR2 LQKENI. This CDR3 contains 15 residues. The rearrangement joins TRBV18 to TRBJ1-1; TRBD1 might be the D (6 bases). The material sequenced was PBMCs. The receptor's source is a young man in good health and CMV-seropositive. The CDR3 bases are TGTGCCAGCTCGCCTCAACGGGAGGGGGGGGTTGAAGCTTTCTTT. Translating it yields CASSPQREGGVEAFF. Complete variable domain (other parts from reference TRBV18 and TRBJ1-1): NAGVMQNPRHLVRRRGQEARLRCSPMKGHSHVYWYRQLPEEGLKFMVYLQKENIIDESGMPKERFSAEFPKEGPSILRIQQVVRGDSAAYFCASSPQREGGVEAFFGQGTRLTVV.